A selection of T cell receptor beta chains follows, all from one sample in a study of T cells after yellow fever vaccination. A single record per CDR3 protein comes from TCRdb applying MiXCR to the 5' RACE reads. The profile shows some 500,000 distinct CDR3 sequences, 13% of them singletons. Sequenced material: PBMCs, taken on the day of the yellow fever booster vaccination. The receptors shown here come from a man aged 30 to 39 who received the YFV17D yellow fever vaccine. The conserved cysteine and the conserved F or W are not part of the CDR3 here. The D gene is left open where the match is weak. Some rows have no size entry. The others give once, few or many, or a class for an expanded clone.

cdr3_aa,d_call,clone_size,j_call,v_call
ASSHTHKQSPSDTQY,NA,NA,TRBJ2-3,TRBV4-3
ASTTVGGYT,NA,few,TRBJ1-2,TRBV6-2/TRBV6-3
SVLSGWVGGYT,NA,NA,TRBJ1-2,TRBV29-1
ASRGINDAEAF,NA,NA,TRBJ1-1,TRBV12-3/TRBV12-4
ASLPAYEQY,NA,NA,TRBJ2-7,TRBV25-1
ASSSQGAGVRNEQY,TRBD2,few,TRBJ2-7,TRBV7-2
ASSDPLRTGWDEKLF,TRBD1,few,TRBJ1-4,TRBV25-1
ATSRPPIQTQY,NA,NA,TRBJ2-5,TRBV15
ASRPPEGLVIDEQF,TRBD2,few,TRBJ2-1,TRBV13
ASSYAGKAVGYT,NA,NA,TRBJ1-2,TRBV6-5
ASSYSRGQARF,TRBD1,once,TRBJ1-4,TRBV6-6
ATSRVRTGLDGYT,NA,NA,TRBJ1-2,TRBV15
SVIPIDTGELF,NA,few,TRBJ2-2,TRBV29-1
SAKSGTGNNEQF,TRBD1,few,TRBJ2-1,TRBV20-1
ASSLISGSIEQY,TRBD2,many,TRBJ2-7,TRBV7-9
ASSPTGTGRGEAF,TRBD1,NA,TRBJ1-1,TRBV3-1
SALVLAQGGQF,TRBD2,few,TRBJ2-1,TRBV20-1
ASSLSTSAVETQY,TRBD2,many,TRBJ2-5,TRBV7-9
ASSRDSRLEAQH,TRBD1,once,TRBJ1-5,TRBV12-3/TRBV12-4
ASSLVAGGNYEQY,TRBD2,NA,TRBJ2-7,TRBV7-2
SVAREETQY,NA,few,TRBJ2-5,TRBV29-1
ASSPLGQVYEQY,TRBD1,NA,TRBJ2-7,TRBV7-2
ASSVPGNTIY,NA,few,TRBJ1-3,TRBV7-2
ASSELGTQY,NA,few,TRBJ2-5,TRBV25-1
ASRPEGGGTGELF,NA,few,TRBJ2-2,TRBV9
ASSLDSGGRGVYEQY,TRBD2,few,TRBJ2-7,TRBV12-3/TRBV12-4
ATSWDRGGEQY,TRBD1,few,TRBJ2-7,TRBV15
ASTGRDYEQY,NA,few,TRBJ2-7,TRBV5-1
AWSVLSEQY,NA,NA,TRBJ2-7,TRBV30
ASSRPGTGETQY,NA,few,TRBJ2-5,TRBV3-1
ASSPGQTATEQY,NA,few,TRBJ2-7,TRBV9
ASGTAQSEQF,TRBD1,NA,TRBJ2-1,TRBV9
ASSGQGAREQY,TRBD1,few,TRBJ2-7,TRBV12-3/TRBV12-4
ASSPGASGSGSYEQY,TRBD2,NA,TRBJ2-7,TRBV7-2
ASTGALTSGSYEQY,TRBD2,NA,TRBJ2-7,TRBV25-1
SARAPRTGGTEAF,TRBD1,few,TRBJ1-1,TRBV20-1
AWSVWVGMNTEAF,NA,few,TRBJ1-1,TRBV30
ASSEVWVAGTQETQY,TRBD2,few,TRBJ2-5,TRBV10-1
ASSLLARTGELF,NA,NA,TRBJ2-2,TRBV7-9
AISDVPYEQY,NA,NA,TRBJ2-7,TRBV10-3
ASSGQGDYSPLH,TRBD1,NA,TRBJ1-6,TRBV19
ASSAADRGNLQQY,NA,NA,TRBJ2-7,TRBV12-3/TRBV12-4
ASSQDRGPGYT,NA,NA,TRBJ1-2,TRBV4-3
ASSQQISGNTIY,NA,NA,TRBJ1-3,TRBV14
ASSVHPSYEQY,NA,NA,TRBJ2-7,TRBV9
ASSPTSAPGEYNEQF,TRBD2,NA,TRBJ2-1,TRBV7-2
ASSYRANGELF,NA,many,TRBJ2-2,TRBV6-5
ASSWRLLSGRTEQF,TRBD2,NA,TRBJ2-1,TRBV5-1
ASRGDSPAKNIQY,TRBD1,few,TRBJ2-4,TRBV28
ASSYSDRVVYEQY,TRBD1,NA,TRBJ2-7,TRBV6-5
ASARPGPEETQY,NA,few,TRBJ2-5,TRBV25-1
ATSREVISYEQY,NA,few,TRBJ2-7,TRBV15
ASSPTSREETQY,NA,few,TRBJ2-5,TRBV19
ASSYSQGDQPQH,NA,few,TRBJ1-5,TRBV6-5
ASSYRQDGELF,NA,few,TRBJ2-2,TRBV7-9
ASSAGGWTDTQY,NA,NA,TRBJ2-3,TRBV9